This T cell receptor (beta chain) appears in the sequencing data of a study of breast tumors, draining lymph nodes, adjacent tissues. At least ten counts were recorded for this clonotype. TCRdb reanalysed the multiplex PCR reads using MiXCR and keeps one entry per CDR3 protein. The sample records around 130,000 distinct CDR3 sequences, around 20% being singletons. This CDR3 has 15 amino acids. V gave up 3 bases and J gave up 1 base; unmatched junction bases: 3. From germline, CDR1 is SGDLS and CDR2 YYNGEE. The lymph nodes were axillary draining lymph nodes from breast cancer patients. The gene calls are TRBV9 and TRBJ2-1, with 8 bases lining up with TRBD1. The sequence was collected from a female donor with breast cancer. Some clones in this sample may be carry-over from other donors' samples. Sequenced: axillary lymph node tissue. The CDR3 DNA follows: TGTGCCAGCAGCGAGACAGGGGAATCCTACAATGAGCAGTTCTTC. It encodes CASSETGESYNEQFF.